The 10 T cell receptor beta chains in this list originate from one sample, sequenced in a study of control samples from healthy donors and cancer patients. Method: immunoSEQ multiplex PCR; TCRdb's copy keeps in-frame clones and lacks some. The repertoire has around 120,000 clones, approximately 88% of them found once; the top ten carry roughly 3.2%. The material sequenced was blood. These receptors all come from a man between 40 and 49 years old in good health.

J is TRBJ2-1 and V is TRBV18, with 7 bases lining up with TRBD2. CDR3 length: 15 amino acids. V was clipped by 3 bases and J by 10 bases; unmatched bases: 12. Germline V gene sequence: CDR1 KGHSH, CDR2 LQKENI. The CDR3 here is CASSPRAGRGQEQFF. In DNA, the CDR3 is TGTGCCAGCTCACCTAGAGCGGGGAGGGGCCAAGAGCAGTTCTTC.

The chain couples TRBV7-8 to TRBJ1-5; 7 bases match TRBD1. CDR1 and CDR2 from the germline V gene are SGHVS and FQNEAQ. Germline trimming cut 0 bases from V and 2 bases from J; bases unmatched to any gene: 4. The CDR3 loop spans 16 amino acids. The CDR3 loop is CASSLAAGTGNQPQHF. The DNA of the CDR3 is TGTGCCAGCAGCTTAGCGGCGGGGACAGGCAATCAGCCCCAGCATTTT.

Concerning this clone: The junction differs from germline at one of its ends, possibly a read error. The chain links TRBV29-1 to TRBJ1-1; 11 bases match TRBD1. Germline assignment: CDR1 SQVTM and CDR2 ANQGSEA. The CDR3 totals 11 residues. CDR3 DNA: TGCAGCGTGGAAGGACAGGGGGCAACTTTCTTT. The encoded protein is CSVEGQGATFF.

The CDR3 here is CASSEYRANYGYTF. CDR3 sequence (DNA): TGTGCCAGCAGTGAATACAGGGCAAACTATGGCTACACCTTC. The V and J genes are TRBV6-1 and TRBJ1-2; maybe TRBD1 (6 bases). Trimming shortened V by 2 bases and J by 2 bases, and 9 bases separated the two germline ends. This CDR3 is built from 14 residues. From germline, CDR1 is MNHNS and CDR2 SASEGT.

CDR3 sequence: CASSKATLIGVSSYEQYF. In DNA, the CDR3 is TGTGCCAGCAGCAAAGCCACCCTGATTGGGGTTAGCTCCTACGAGCAGTACTTC. This chain links TRBV21-1 with TRBJ2-7. TRBV21-1 is shown as a pseudogene. The CDR3 length is 18 residues.

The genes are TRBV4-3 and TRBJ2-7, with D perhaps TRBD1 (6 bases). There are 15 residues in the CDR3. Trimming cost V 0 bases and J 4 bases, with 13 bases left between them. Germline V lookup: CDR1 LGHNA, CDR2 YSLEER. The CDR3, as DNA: TGCGCCAGCAGCCAAGACCGCTGGGGGCAGTACGAGCAGTACTTC. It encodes CASSQDRWGQYEQYF.

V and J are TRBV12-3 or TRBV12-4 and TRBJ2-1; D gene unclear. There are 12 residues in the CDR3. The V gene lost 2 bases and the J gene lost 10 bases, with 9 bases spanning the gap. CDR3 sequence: CASSLRSREQFF. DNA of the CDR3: TGTGCCAGCAGTTTAAGGTCTAGGGAGCAGTTCTTC.

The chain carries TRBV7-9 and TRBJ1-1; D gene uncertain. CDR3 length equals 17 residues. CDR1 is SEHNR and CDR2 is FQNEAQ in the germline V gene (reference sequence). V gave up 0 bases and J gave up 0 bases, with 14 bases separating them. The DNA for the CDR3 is TGTGCCAGCAGCTTAGCGCATACTACACGAATGAACACTGAAGCTTTCTTT. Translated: CASSLAHTTRMNTEAFF.

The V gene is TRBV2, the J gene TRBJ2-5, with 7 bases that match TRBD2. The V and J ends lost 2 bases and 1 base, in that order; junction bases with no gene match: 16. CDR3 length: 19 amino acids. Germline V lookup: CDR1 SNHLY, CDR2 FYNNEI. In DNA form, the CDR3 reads TGTGCCAGCAGTGAAAGACGGGCGGAGCGGGGACCGTCCCAAGAGACCCAGTACTTC. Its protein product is CASSERRAERGPSQETQYF.

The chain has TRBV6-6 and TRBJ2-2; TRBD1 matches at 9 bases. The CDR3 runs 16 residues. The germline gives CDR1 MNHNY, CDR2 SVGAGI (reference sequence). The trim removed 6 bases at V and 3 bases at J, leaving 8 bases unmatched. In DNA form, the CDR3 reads TGTGCCAGCAGCTTACGTGGGACAGGGTACACCGGGGAGCTGTTTTTT. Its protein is CASSLRGTGYTGELFF.